This T cell receptor (beta chain) came from a study of early T cells in non-severe SARS-CoV-2 infection. CDR3 length: 11 amino acids. V lost 6 bases and J 1 base, leaving 2 bases between the germline ends. This clonotype was observed at least ten times. MiXCR was run by TCRdb on the 5' RACE reads, yielding one entry per CDR3 protein. The sample lists roughly 25,000 distinct CDR3 sequences, roughly 5% occurring once. This receptor was obtained from an adult who was a healthcare worker with PCR-confirmed SARS-CoV-2 infection or an uninfected control (not recorded which). The chain couples TRBV12-3 or TRBV12-4 to TRBJ2-3; D remains ambiguous. Sequencing used whole blood. The CDR3 spells CASSRTDTQYF. As DNA, the CDR3 is TGTGCCAGCAGCCGCACAGATACGCAGTATTTT.